One T cell receptor (beta chain) is described in this entry. The data are from a study of CD4+ T cells in melanoma. From germline, CDR1 is SGHRS and CDR2 YFSETQ. The CDR3 totals 14 residues. V dropped 2 bases and J dropped 1 base, with 7 bases sitting between them. The repertoire was sequenced with immunoSEQ multiplex PCR; TCRdb's copy has only in-frame clones and lacks some. This table holds 12,000 to 15,000 clones, around two thirds found once. The sequenced sample consisted of cells from a culture (not recorded whether cultured in vitro). The gene calls are TRBV5-1 and TRBJ2-1; no definite D call. The TCR sequence derives from a human donor with melanoma. This CDR3 is CASSLGNSYNEQFF. The CDR3 coding sequence is TGCGCCAGCAGCTTAGGTAATTCCTACAATGAGCAGTTCTTC.